This T cell receptor (beta chain) was identified in a study of graft-versus-host responses after intestinal transplantation (dated by TCRdb to 2020 to 2022). Study-level background: The transplants that recipients received were multivisceral, liver-intestinal, or isolated intestinal. Donor T cell macrochimerism was defined as a peak of at least 4% donor T cells among recipient peripheral blood mononuclear cells. After intestinal transplantation, graft-versus-host and host-versus-graft alloreactive T cell clones in the graft, circulation and bone marrow were tracked using bulk TCR-beta CDR3 sequencing. Samples from three later patients were sequenced in-house on an Illumina MiSeq with MiXCR processing rather than by the commercial service. Of the roughly 25 intestinal transplant recipients enrolled in the cohort, one of whom was a retransplant, a few patients without pretransplant specimens were excluded. To identify alloreactive clones, pre-transplant mixed lymphocyte reaction products were sequenced and compared with unstimulated pre-transplant donor and recipient T cells. Every recipient was given anti-thymocyte globulin induction, followed by around three years of maintenance tacrolimus and steroids. Paper-wide results and their limitations: Early after transplant, peak levels of circulating GvH clones were associated with declines in HvG clones. GvH clones were detected in recipient bone marrow, and some of these GvH clones were observed earlier in ileal mucosa or blood, consistent with an intestinal mucosal origin. The conclusions were limited by the relatively low number and heterogeneity of the intestinal transplant patients. In patients with donor T cell macrochimerism, the allografts had high GvH to HvG T cell clonal ratios.

V is pared back by 2 bases and J by 3 bases, with 5 bases lying between the germline termini. CDR1 and CDR2 (MDHEN, SYDVKM) derive from the germline V gene. From its cysteine to its phenylalanine, the CDR3 spans 14 amino acids. Here the CDR3 DNA is all that survives: 42 bases in frame from base 1. Library construction relied on the immunoSEQ multiplex PCR assay. For most patients, genomic DNA was isolated using the Qiagen DNeasy Blood and Tissue Kit and was shipped frozen to Adaptive Biotechnologies for TCR sequencing. High-throughput TCR-beta CDR3 sequencing of genomic DNA from most patients was performed by Adaptive Biotechnologies. Per the authors' processing: TCR sequencing data were retrieved from Adaptive's ImmunoSEQ software for 15 to 20 patients, whereas three other patients were processed with MiXCR and VDJtools. CD4 versus CD8 sorting errors were corrected by removing sequences found in both subsets at a frequency ratio below 5:1. CDR3 nucleotide sequences shared by donor and recipient were removed because the origin of these sequences could not be assigned. Alloreactive clones required at least 2-fold expansion over unstimulated cells and minimum CFSE-low frequency of 0.002% (template counts) or 0.001% (read counts). Mappable clones were those detected in sequenced pre-transplant spleen, lymph node, or MLR CFSE-low populations of the donor or recipient. The cumulative frequency of alloreactive clones was calculated as a percentage of all sequences, weighted by copy number. TCRdb took this table from immuneACCESS and kept in-frame rearrangements with V and J called. Such tables lack part of the clones; where checked against another copy, unresolved V genes explain under half of the gap, and the rest is unexplained. V and J calls and clone size follow that table, whereas D and trimming were derived from the DNA. For this sample the table gives approximately 79,000 clones, of which approximately 80% were detected only once. The top ten clonotypes cover more than 0.8% of the sample.

This clone was found once. Its binding antigen is unknown. Per-nucleotide qualities are absent, and no much larger clonotype sits a single base away. Per the publication, the time point label means: cells obtained before transplantation from donor or recipient. CD3+CD4+ and CD3+CD8+ populations were FACS-sorted from unstimulated pre-transplant donor and recipient cells taken from spleen or lymph nodes. The chain couples TRBV28 to TRBJ2-6; possibly the D gene is TRBD1, per 5 matching bases. The source of this sequence is a human donor who received an intestinal transplant. The sample was unstimulated CD4+ T cells sorted from spleen or lymph node cells, taken before intestinal transplant. DNA sequence: TGTGCCAGCAGTTTAGACAGTGGGGCCAACGTCCTGACTTTC. Translated, this gives CASSLDSGANVLTF.